The clone carrying this T cell receptor (beta chain) was picked up many times. Its antigen is undetermined. This sample is drawn from a study of regulatory T cells in long-lasting Graves disease. The study's findings and limits: Among persistent patients, a larger number of public clonotypes were shared (about 3,000) than among newly diagnosed patients (about 950).

The CDR3 sequence is 14 residues long. The V gene's germline CDR1 is MNHNS and CDR2 SASEGT. Trimming took 8 bases from V and 7 from J, leaving 18 bases between them. Arm-PCR of CDR3 regions and iRepertoire HTBI primers were the basis on which TCR beta libraries were built. MiXCR, run by TCRdb on the multiplex PCR reads, gives a single entry per CDR3 protein. This table holds hundreds of thousands of distinct CDR3 sequences, about 12% found once. Stated time point: newly diagnosed GD, antithyroid drugs for less than 3 months. TCR sequences were obtained from RNA taken from PBMCs. The sample was also reused in another study, on T cells in Graves' hyperthyroidism and ophthalmopathy.

This clonotype was sampled from a woman aged 25 to 45 with Graves disease. The genes are TRBV6-1 and TRBJ2-1, with a weak D call TRBD2 (5 bases). The specimen comprised peripheral blood mononuclear cells (PBMCs), sampled at new diagnosis, from a patient treated with antithyroid drugs. The CDR3 region is CASHRTGTMNEQFF. DNA of the CDR3: TGTGCCAGCCACCGGACTGGAACAATGAATGAGCAGTTCTTC.